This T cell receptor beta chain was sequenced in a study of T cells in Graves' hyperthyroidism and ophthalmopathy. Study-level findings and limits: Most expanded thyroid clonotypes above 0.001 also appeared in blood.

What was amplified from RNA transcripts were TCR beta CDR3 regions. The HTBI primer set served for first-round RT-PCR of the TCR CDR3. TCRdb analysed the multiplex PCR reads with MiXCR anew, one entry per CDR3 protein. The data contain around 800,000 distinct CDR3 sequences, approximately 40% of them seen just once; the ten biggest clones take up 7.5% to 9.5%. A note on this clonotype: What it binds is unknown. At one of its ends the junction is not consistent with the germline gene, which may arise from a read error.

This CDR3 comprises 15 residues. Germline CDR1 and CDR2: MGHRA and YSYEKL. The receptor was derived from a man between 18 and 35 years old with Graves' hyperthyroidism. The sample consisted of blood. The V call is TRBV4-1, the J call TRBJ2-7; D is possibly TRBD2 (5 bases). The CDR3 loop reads CASSAITGSGYEQYF. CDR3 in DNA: TGTGCCAGCAGCGCCATTACGGGGTCGGGCTACGAGCAGTACTTC.